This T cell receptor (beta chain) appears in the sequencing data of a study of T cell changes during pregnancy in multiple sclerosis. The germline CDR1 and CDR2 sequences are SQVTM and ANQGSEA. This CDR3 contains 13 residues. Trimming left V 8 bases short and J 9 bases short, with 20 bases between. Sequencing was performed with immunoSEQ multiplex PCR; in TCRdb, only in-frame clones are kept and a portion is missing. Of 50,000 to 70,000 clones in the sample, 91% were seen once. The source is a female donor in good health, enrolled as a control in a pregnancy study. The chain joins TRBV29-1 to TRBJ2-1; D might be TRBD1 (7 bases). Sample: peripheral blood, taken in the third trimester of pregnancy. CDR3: CSSGGGAVGEQFF. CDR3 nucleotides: TGCAGCTCAGGAGGGGGCGCTGTGGGTGAGCAGTTCTTC.